These 30 T cell receptor beta chains share one sample of origin, sequenced in a study of vaccination and CD4 T cells after COVID-19. No antigen has been assigned to these receptors. With the Oncomine TCR Beta short-read assay, DNA from cultured CD4+ T cells was sequenced. TCRdb reprocessed the PCR reads via MiXCR and lists one record per CDR3 protein. The sample has approximately 14,000 distinct CDR3 sequences; 73% are singletons. Stated treatment: 10-day PBMC culture with coronavirus spike peptide pools or control peptides (ViraFEST assay). Material: CD4+ T cells from blood, cultured in vitro. The source is a human donor who had recovered from COVID-19.

The V call is TRBV5-1, the J call TRBJ2-5; TRBD2 matches 7 bases. The CDR3 sequence is 15 residues long. J was trimmed by 1 base and V by 4 bases; bases with no gene match: 7. The germline V gene encodes CDR1 SGHRS and CDR2 YFSETQ. CDR3 protein: CASSGGDVTQETQYF. The CDR3 DNA sequence: TGCGCCAGCAGCGGGGGGGACGTCACCCAAGAGACCCAGTACTTC.

The chain joins TRBV20-1 to TRBJ2-2; no definite D call. V gave up 3 bases and J gave up 5 bases, with 10 bases separating them. CDR3 length equals 13 residues. From germline, CDR1 is DFQATT and CDR2 SNEGSKA (reference sequence). Here the CDR3 reads CSASPRFTGELFF. CDR3 bases: TGCAGTGCTAGTCCCAGGTTTACCGGGGAGCTGTTTTTT.

The rearrangement links TRBV7-2 to TRBJ1-5; D is undetermined. The length of the CDR3 is 13 residues. Trimming cost V 6 bases and J 1 base, with 7 bases left between them. Germline CDR1 reads SGHTA; CDR2 reads FQGNSA. The chain's CDR3 is CASSLESNQPQHF. The DNA of the CDR3 is TGTGCCAGCAGTTTGGAAAGCAATCAGCCCCAGCATTTT.

The V gene is TRBV7-3, the J gene TRBJ2-2, with a tentative D call TRBD2 (5 bases). CDR3 length equals 15 residues. V gave up 4 bases and J gave up 2 bases, with 11 bases separating them. CDR1 SGHTA and CDR2 FQGTGA come from the germline V gene. In DNA form, the CDR3 reads TGTGCCAGCAGCTATGGACTGGCAAACACCGGGGAGCTGTTTTTT. This gives the protein CASSYGLANTGELFF. The whole variable domain, remainder taken from reference TRBV7-3 and TRBJ2-2, is GAGVSQTPSNKVTEKGKYVELRCDPISGHTALYWYRQSLGQGPEFLIYFQGTGAADDSGLPNDRFFAVRPEGSVSTLKIQRTERGDSAVYLCASSYGLANTGELFFGEGSRLTVL.

This rearrangement joins TRBV20-1 to TRBJ2-5; D might be TRBD1 or TRBD2, each matching 5 bases. The germline V gene encodes CDR1 DFQATT and CDR2 SNEGSKA (reference sequence). The CDR3 sequence is 14 residues long. The V end lost 6 bases, the J end lost 5 bases, and 19 bases lay between the germline ends. CDR3 sequence: CSAKKDTRGETQYF. In DNA form, the CDR3 reads TGCAGTGCCAAGAAGGACACTCGCGGGGAGACCCAGTACTTC.

The V gene is TRBV20-1, the J gene TRBJ1-2; D is ambiguous. The CDR3 is 14 amino acids. Trimming pared 6 bases from V and 5 bases from J, leaving 19 bases between. Germline V gene lookup returns CDR1 DFQATT and CDR2 SNEGSKA (reference sequence). The CDR3 DNA sequence: TGCAGTGCAAAGCCCGACAAGGGAGTATATGGCTACACCTTC. As protein: CSAKPDKGVYGYTF.

V and J are TRBV20-1 and TRBJ1-2; TRBD1 aligns across 7 bases. This CDR3 is 11 amino acids long. The germline gives CDR1 DFQATT, CDR2 SNEGSKA (reference sequence). The CDR3 sequence: CRMDRNYGYTF. The DNA of the CDR3 is TGCAGGATGGACAGGAACTATGGCTACACCTTC.

This clonotype was observed a handful of times. The chain couples TRBV7-9 to TRBJ1-1, with D possibly matching TRBD1 (5 bases). V shed 8 bases and J shed 3 bases, with 28 bases lying between them. CDR1 and CDR2 from the germline V gene are SEHNR and FQNEAQ (reference sequence). The length of the CDR3 is 18 residues. CDR3 in amino acids: CASPPTQGMSGLDTEAFF. The CDR3 coding sequence is TGTGCCAGCCCCCCCACCCAGGGAATGAGCGGCCTGGACACTGAAGCTTTCTTT.

The chain is built from TRBV7-6 and TRBJ2-5; perhaps TRBD1 as D (6 bases). This CDR3 has 16 residues. Germline CDR1 reads SGHVS; CDR2 reads FNYEAQ. Trimming took off 5 bases at V and 1 base at J, with 17 bases between the two ends. The CDR3 coding sequence is TGTGCCAGCAGCCGTAACAGGGACGGTCCCCAAGAGACCCAGTACTTC. Its translation: CASSRNRDGPQETQYF. Full variable domain (remainder filled in from reference TRBV7-6 and TRBJ2-5): GAGVSQSPRYKVTKRGQDVALRCDPISGHVSLYWYRQALGQGPEFLTYFNYEAQQDKSGLPNDRFSAERPEGSISTLTIQRTEQRDSAMYRCASSRNRDGPQETQYFGPGTRLLVL.

This clonotype was observed a single time. The chain recombines TRBV30 with TRBJ1-1; the D gene is possibly TRBD1 (5 bases). Germline V gives CDR1 GTSNPN, CDR2 SVGIG (reference sequence). The CDR3 consists of 14 residues. The V end was cut by 4 bases, the J end by 5 bases, with 17 bases between. The CDR3 spells CAWTAGLPDTEAFF. The CDR3 DNA follows: TGTGCCTGGACCGCAGGGCTCCCCGATACTGAAGCTTTCTTT.

The chain recombines TRBV12-3 or TRBV12-4 with TRBJ2-5; TRBD1 is a possible D gene (5 bases). V was clipped by 5 bases and J by 4 bases, with 14 bases between them. The CDR3 extends over 14 amino acids. Written as DNA, the CDR3 is TGTGCCAGCAGTCCCGACAGTGGGCGAGAGACCCAGTACTTC. The encoded protein is CASSPDSGRETQYF.

The V call is TRBV9, the J call TRBJ2-1; TRBD1 aligns across 9 bases. Trimming cost V 2 bases and J 2 bases; bases outside gene matches: 5. There are 16 residues in the CDR3. CDR1 and CDR2 from the germline V gene are SGDLS and YYNGEE. Here the CDR3 reads CASSVGQGRTYNEQFF. The CDR3 DNA sequence: TGTGCCAGCAGCGTCGGACAGGGGAGAACCTACAATGAGCAGTTCTTC.

The chain joins TRBV29-1 to TRBJ2-6, with D possibly matching TRBD1 (6 bases). CDR3 length equals 16 residues. Germline CDR1 is SQVTM and CDR2 is ANQGSEA. Trimming took 7 bases from V and 4 from J, leaving 20 bases between them. CDR3 nucleotides: TGCAGCGCCCTGGGACATCTCCGGGCGGGGGCCAACGTCCTGACTTTC. Translated: CSALGHLRAGANVLTF.

The J gene is TRBJ2-7, the V gene TRBV19, with a tentative D call TRBD2 (6 bases). Germline V gene lookup returns CDR1 LNHDA and CDR2 SQIVND (reference sequence). This CDR3 contains 14 residues. V lost 3 bases and J 2 bases, leaving 11 bases between the germline ends. The CDR3 DNA reads as TGTGCCAGTAGTATCGGGGGACCCACCTACGAGCAGTACTTC. Translated, it gives CASSIGGPTYEQYF.

This chain joins TRBV6-2 or TRBV6-3 and TRBJ1-1; tentatively, D is TRBD1 (5 bases). The ends were cut back, 0 bases at V and 4 bases at J, with 9 bases in the middle. In germline, CDR1 is MNHEY, CDR2 SVGEGT. The CDR3 runs 14 residues. In DNA form, the CDR3 reads TGTGCCAGCAGTTACTCGTCCAGGGCCACTGAAGCTTTCTTT. Amino acid sequence: CASSYSSRATEAFF.

This chain joins TRBV24-1 and TRBJ1-5, with TRBD1 identical over 7 bases. Germline loops: CDR1 KGHDR, CDR2 SFDVKD. V dropped 3 bases and J dropped 4; count of bases not matched to a gene: 2. The CDR3 runs 14 residues. The CDR3 sequence: CATSDIRGNQPQHF. The CDR3, as DNA: TGTGCCACCAGTGATATCAGGGGGAATCAGCCCCAGCATTTT.

This clonotype is medium-sized. The chain recombines TRBV7-9 with TRBJ1-5; the D is unclear. V lost 1 base to trimming and J lost 0 bases, with 7 bases between them. The CDR3 consists of 15 residues. Germline V gene lookup returns CDR1 SEHNR and CDR2 FQNEAQ (reference sequence). As DNA, the CDR3 is TGTGCCAGCAGCTTAGGAGGGTATAGCAATCAGCCCCAGCATTTT. Residues: CASSLGGYSNQPQHF.

This sequence joins TRBV28 and TRBJ2-4; D is unclear. The germline V gene has CDR1 MDHEN and CDR2 SYDVKM. This CDR3 is built from 14 residues. Trimming took 6 bases from V and 2 from J, leaving 11 bases between them. CDR3 sequence reads: CASSSYAPKNIQYF. CDR3 DNA sequence: TGTGCCAGCAGCTCGTACGCGCCCAAAAACATTCAGTACTTC.

The chain links TRBV20-1 to TRBJ1-4, with D unresolved. V lost 4 bases and J lost 8, with 11 bases in between. Germline CDR1 is DFQATT and CDR2 is SNEGSKA (reference sequence). CDR3 length: 12 amino acids. The CDR3 region is CSAKETWEKLFF. The CDR3 DNA reads as TGCAGTGCTAAGGAAACATGGGAAAAACTGTTTTTT.

The chain couples TRBV5-4 to TRBJ1-6; possible D gene TRBD1, 5 bases. Germline V gene lookup returns CDR1 SGHNT and CDR2 YYREEE (reference sequence). The ends were cut back, 4 bases at V and 0 bases at J, with 14 bases in the middle. The CDR3 sequence is 17 residues long. The DNA of the CDR3 is TGTGCCAGCAGCCCGGACACCGCGAGCTCCTATAATTCACCCCTCCACTTT. It is translated as CASSPDTASSYNSPLHF.

This rearrangement joins TRBV19 to TRBJ2-7; tentatively, D is TRBD1 (6 bases). Germline CDR1 LNHDA, CDR2 SQIVND (reference sequence). CDR3 length: 13 amino acids. Trimming cost V 5 bases and J 1 base, with 9 bases left between them. The CDR3: CASSRTGSYEQYF. The CDR3 DNA reads TGTGCCAGTAGTCGTACAGGGTCCTACGAGCAGTACTTC.

The rearrangement joins TRBV28 to TRBJ1-1; weak D call: TRBD1 (5 bases). The CDR3 is made up of 15 amino acids. V lost 7 bases and J lost 2, with 17 bases in between. Germline V CDR1 and CDR2: MDHEN, SYDVKM. The CDR3 region is CASKTTGSGNTEAFF. CDR3 nucleotide sequence: TGTGCCAGCAAGACCACAGGCTCCGGCAACACTGAAGCTTTCTTT.

This clonotype was found a few times. The chain couples TRBV7-2 to TRBJ2-5; a possible D gene is TRBD2 (6 bases). CDR3 length equals 16 residues. The germline V and J ends were trimmed by 3 bases and 4 bases, with 18 bases remaining between them. Germline values: CDR1 SGHTA, CDR2 FQGNSA. CDR3 in DNA: TGTGCCAGCAGCTTGGGTTTGAACGGGAGAGGAGAGACCCAGTACTTC. This gives the protein CASSLGLNGRGETQYF.

CDR3 loop: CASTPSSSAIYSNQPQHF. In DNA, the CDR3 is TGTGCCAGTACCCCCTCGAGCAGCGCAATATATAGCAATCAGCCCCAGCATTTT. This sequence joins TRBV19 and TRBJ1-5; D gene unclear. The germline V gene has CDR1 LNHDA and CDR2 SQIVND (reference sequence). The V end lost 7 bases, the J end lost 0 bases, and 22 bases lay between the germline ends. The CDR3 has 18 residues.

This chain joins TRBV28 and TRBJ2-7, with 10 bases matching TRBD2. This CDR3 comprises 16 residues. CDR1 and CDR2 (germline): MDHEN, SYDVKM. V was pared by 3 bases and J by 2 bases, with 7 bases of the junction left unmatched. This CDR3 reads CASSFWLSGRAYEQYF. The DNA for the CDR3 is TGTGCCAGCAGTTTTTGGTTAAGCGGGAGGGCCTACGAGCAGTACTTC.

CDR3 DNA: TGTGCCAGCTCACCGACCTTGGGGAAGGACACTGAAGCTTTCTTT. Encoded protein: CASSPTLGKDTEAFF. The V gene is TRBV18, the J gene TRBJ1-1; D not resolved. Germline V lookup: CDR1 KGHSH, CDR2 LQKENI. The CDR3 totals 15 residues. V dropped 3 bases and J dropped 3 bases, with 14 bases sitting between them.

This clonotype was picked up a small number of times. The chain couples TRBV6-5 to TRBJ1-2; a possible D gene is TRBD1 (5 bases). Trimming left V 3 bases short and J 3 bases short, with 20 bases between. The CDR3 contains 17 residues. Germline CDR1 reads MNHEY; CDR2 reads SVGAGI. Here the CDR3 DNA reads TGTGCCAGCAGTTATTCGGGTTTGGGCAGGGAGCACTATGGCTACACCTTC. Amino acid sequence: CASSYSGLGREHYGYTF.

V and J are TRBV6-5 and TRBJ2-5; D tentatively fits TRBD1 or TRBD2 (6 bases each). The CDR3 loop spans 13 amino acids. V lost 4 bases and J 4 bases, leaving 10 bases between the germline ends. Per germline, CDR1 MNHEY and CDR2 SVGAGI. The CDR3 DNA reads as TGTGCCAGCAGTTGGGGGGCGGGAGAGACCCAGTACTTC. It specifies CASSWGAGETQYF.

This rearrangement joins TRBV6-4 to TRBJ2-3, with D possibly TRBD2 on 5 matching bases. The CDR3 is 13 amino acids. Germline assignment: CDR1 MRHNA and CDR2 SNTAGT. Trimming shortened V by 3 bases and J by 1 base, and 5 bases separated the two germline ends. For the CDR3, the DNA is TGTGCCAGCAGTGAAGCGGGCACAGATACGCAGTATTTT. The encoded protein is CASSEAGTDTQYF.

This chain links TRBV19 with TRBJ1-2; D is ambiguous. The CDR3 runs 13 residues. V lost 3 bases, J lost 8 bases, and 13 bases lay in between. The germline V gene encodes CDR1 LNHDA and CDR2 SQIVND (reference sequence). CDR3 protein: CASSIRRMVGYTF. CDR3 nucleotide sequence: TGTGCCAGTAGTATTAGACGTATGGTGGGCTACACCTTC.